The 6 T cell receptor beta chains in this list originate from one sample, sequenced in a study of blood T cells in healthy people across ages (dated by TCRdb to 2014 to 2015). Library preparation was by 5' RACE. Data came from an Illumina HiSeq 2500. The second PCR ran for about 7 to 11 cycles and used a J-beta primer mix along with a sample-barcoded 5' primer. TCRdb itself trimmed the public reads at Q25 with fastp, ran MiXCR and retained productive beta chains. Duplicate CDR3 protein sequences are folded into a single record with the most common DNA and genes. The sample includes 800,000 or so distinct CDR3 sequences, with around 62% observed a single time. Roughly 26% of the sample is in the top ten clones. The material sequenced was blood. The receptors here all came from a man aged 25-45 years in good health.

This clonotype turned up a few times. The chain has TRBV27 and TRBJ2-7, with D perhaps TRBD1 (6 bases). The germline CDR1 and CDR2 sequences are MNHEY and SMNVEV (reference sequence). Trimming removed 8 bases at V and 4 bases at J, with 15 bases between. This CDR3 has 13 amino acids. The CDR3 spells CASSAGATYEQYF. CDR3 nucleotides: TGTGCCAGCTCGGCAGGGGCAACATACGAGCAGTACTTC.

This clonotype was seen a few times. V gene TRBV29-1 combines with J gene TRBJ1-2; no clear D. The CDR3 runs to 13 residues. V lost 0 bases, J lost 5 bases, and 10 bases lay in between. Germline lookup yields CDR1 SQVTM and CDR2 ANQGSEA. CDR3 sequence: CSVEDLRGYGYTF. The CDR3 DNA reads as TGCAGCGTTGAAGATCTTCGGGGATATGGCTACACCTTC.

As for this clonotype: At one of its ends the junction is not consistent with the germline gene, which may arise from a read error. The chain is built from TRBV12-3 or TRBV12-4 and TRBJ1-1; D possibly corresponds to TRBD1 (6 bases). This CDR3 spans 12 amino acids. CDR3 residues: CASTLAGAGAFF. As DNA, the CDR3 is TGTGCCAGCACTTTAGCGGGGGCGGGGGCTTTCTTT.

This clonotype was detected only a few times. The chain combines TRBV30 with TRBJ1-2; possible D gene TRBD1, 6 bases. The ends were cut back, 0 bases at V and 6 bases at J, with 14 bases in the middle. The length of the CDR3 is 14 residues. Germline V gene sequence: CDR1 GTSNPN, CDR2 SVGIG (reference sequence). The CDR3 loop reads CAWSVSRGANGYTF. The CDR3 coding sequence is TGTGCCTGGAGTGTGAGTCGGGGGGCCAATGGCTACACCTTC.

V and J are TRBV10-3 and TRBJ2-1; 16 nucleotides line up with TRBD2. The CDR3 has 16 residues. V trimming: 7 bases; J trimming: 8 bases; junction bases outside the gene matches: 8. Germline V CDR1 and CDR2: ENHRY, SYGVKD. The CDR3 reads CAITGTSGGATDEQFF. The CDR3 DNA reads as TGTGCCATCACTGGGACTAGCGGGGGGGCTACGGATGAGCAGTTCTTC.

Only a few counts were recorded for this clonotype. The chain employs TRBV5-1 and TRBJ2-7; the match to TRBD1 covers 8 bases. The CDR3 has 14 amino acids. The V gene's germline CDR1 is SGHRS and CDR2 YFSETQ. V dropped 4 bases and J dropped 3; count of bases not matched to a gene: 6. CDR3 residues: CASSPRQGNYEQYF. The DNA for the CDR3 is TGCGCCAGCAGCCCCCGACAGGGGAACTACGAGCAGTACTTC.